These 29 T cell receptor beta chains came from one sample sequenced in a study of beta chain features in type 1 diabetes. All of the isolated RNA was reverse transcribed, so expressed TCRB transcripts were sequenced. Libraries were prepared by immunoSEQ multiplex PCR; TCRdb keeps only in-frame clonotypes and omits some of them. The data show hundreds of thousands of clones, around a sixth seen once. The specimen was naive CD4+ T cells from blood. These receptors came from a man aged 18 to 30 in good health.

The chain joins TRBV5-4 to TRBJ2-5; 8 nucleotides line up with TRBD2. Germline trimming cut 4 bases from V and 3 bases from J; bases unmatched to any gene: 11. CDR3 length equals 16 residues. Germline V gene sequence: CDR1 SGHNT, CDR2 YYREEE (reference sequence). CDR3 region: CASSPGTGGFKETQYF. CDR3 nucleotide sequence: TGTGCCAGCAGCCCCGGTACGGGGGGGTTTAAAGAGACCCAGTACTTC.

This clone was seen only a few times. V gene TRBV9 combines with J gene TRBJ2-3; 7 nucleotides align to TRBD2. The CDR3 is 19 residues long. Germline lookup yields CDR1 SGDLS and CDR2 YYNGEE. After removal of 2 bases from V and 1 base from J, the junction contained 16 bases not matched to a gene. In DNA form, the CDR3 reads TGTGCCAGCAGCGTGGGCAACCGGGACTACATCCTGCGCACAGATACGCAGTATTTT. The encoded protein is CASSVGNRDYILRTDTQYF.

As concerns this clone: A read error may account for a junction end that differs from germline. The chain couples TRBV7-7 to TRBJ1-1; no clear D gene. The length of the CDR3 is 13 residues. Germline CDR1 SSHAT, CDR2 FNYEAQ (reference sequence). Written as DNA, the CDR3 is TGTGCTAGCAGCCCGCTGCTCGGCACTGAAGCTTTCTTT. This translates into CASSPLLGTEAFF.

This clone turned up a few times. The CDR3, as DNA: TGTGCCAGCAGCGCACCCCGAGAGACCCAGTACTTC. Translated, it gives CASSAPRETQYF. This chain uses TRBV7-9 with TRBJ2-5; D unresolved. The CDR3 has 12 amino acids. CDR1 and CDR2 (germline): SEHNR, FQNEAQ (reference sequence). Deletions cut 5 bases from V and 4 bases from J, with 8 bases between.

V gene TRBV9 combines with J gene TRBJ2-3; D perhaps matches TRBD1 (6 bases). CDR1 SGDLS and CDR2 YYNGEE come from the germline V gene. V was clipped by 5 bases and J by 2 bases, with 15 bases between them. The CDR3 is 15 residues long. The CDR3 DNA reads TGTGCCAGCAGGGGTACAGGGTCCTACACAGATACGCAGTATTTT. Its translation: CASRGTGSYTDTQYF. Using reference TRBV9 and TRBJ2-3 for the parts outside the CDR3, the full variable domain is DSGVTQTPKHLITATGQRVTLRCSPRSGDLSVYWYQQSLDQGLQFLIQYYNGEERAKGNILERFSAQQFPDLHSELNLSSLELGDSALYFCASRGTGSYTDTQYFGPGTRLTVL.

In its sample, this clone was seen a few times. This rearrangement joins TRBV30 to TRBJ1-3; no reliable D call. Trimming left V 5 bases short and J 4 bases short, with 9 bases between. Per germline, CDR1 GTSNPN and CDR2 SVGIG (reference sequence). This CDR3 spans 12 amino acids. In nucleotides, the CDR3 is TGTGCCTGGGGGGTCGGAGGAAACACCATATATTTT. Protein: CAWGVGGNTIYF.

This clone was detected only a few times. The rearrangement links TRBV4-2 to TRBJ2-3, with 8 bases identical to TRBD2. The ends lost 4 bases at V and 1 base at J; junction bases unmatched: 16. Germline V CDR1 and CDR2: LGHNA, YNFKEQ. This CDR3 is built from 19 residues. CDR3 sequence reads: CASSPGLVFRIVGTDTQYF. The CDR3 DNA follows: TGTGCCAGCAGCCCGGGACTAGTGTTCCGGATAGTGGGCACAGATACGCAGTATTTT.

The chain recombines TRBV28 with TRBJ2-2; 11 bases align to TRBD2. The CDR3 spans 16 residues. V was pared by 6 bases and J by 4 bases, with 7 bases of the junction left unmatched. Germline V gene lookup returns CDR1 MDHEN and CDR2 SYDVKM. The CDR3 spells CASRLSGTSGTGELFF. The CDR3 DNA reads as TGTGCCAGCAGATTGTCCGGGACTAGCGGCACCGGGGAGCTGTTTTTT.

There are a few counts of this clone. This sequence joins TRBV9 and TRBJ1-5; TRBD1 is a possible D gene (6 bases). Germline lookup yields CDR1 SGDLS and CDR2 YYNGEE. This CDR3 spans 16 amino acids. V lost 4 bases, J lost 2 bases, and 16 bases lay in between. CDR3 sequence (DNA): TGTGCCAGCAGCCTCCGGGAGGGGGATGGCAATCAGCCCCAGCATTTT. Amino acid sequence: CASSLREGDGNQPQHF.

The chain carries TRBV7-2 and TRBJ2-3; TRBD2 matches at 8 bases. This CDR3 contains 16 residues. The germline V gene has CDR1 SGHTA and CDR2 FQGNSA. V gave up 2 bases and J gave up 5 bases; unmatched junction bases: 9. CDR3 nucleotides: TGTGCCAGCAGCTTAATCCTCGGACTAGCCGGAGATACGCAGTATTTT. This translates into CASSLILGLAGDTQYF. Filled out from reference TRBV7-2 and TRBJ2-3, the complete variable domain reads GAGVSQSPSNKVTEKGKDVELRCDPISGHTALYWYRQSLGQGLEFLIYFQGNSAPDKSGLPSDRFSAERTGGSVSTLTIQRTQQEDSAVYLCASSLILGLAGDTQYFGPGTRLTVL.

In this sample, this clone turned up a few times. The chain couples TRBV9 to TRBJ2-1; 7 nucleotides agree with TRBD1. Trimming took 0 bases from V and 4 from J; bases not matched to a gene: 7. From germline, CDR1 is SGDLS and CDR2 YYNGEE. The CDR3 is 16 residues long. DNA of the CDR3: TGTGCCAGCAGCGTAGGGGCAGGGGGAACGTACAATGAGCAGTTCTTC. Protein product: CASSVGAGGTYNEQFF.

The chain recombines TRBV14 with TRBJ1-4; the match to TRBD1 covers 7 bases. The germline V gene has CDR1 SGHDN and CDR2 FVKESK. The CDR3 has 15 residues. Germline trimming cut 2 bases from V and 8 bases from J; bases unmatched to any gene: 8. CDR3 loop: CASSQINRGREKLFF. The CDR3 nucleotides read TGTGCCAGCAGCCAAATCAACAGGGGTAGGGAAAAACTGTTTTTT. Looking up the rest from reference TRBV14 and TRBJ1-4 gives the full variable domain: EAGVTQFPSHSVIEKGQTVTLRCDPISGHDNLYWYRRVMGKEIKFLLHFVKESKQDESGMPNNRFLAERTGGTYSTLKVQPAELEDSGVYFCASSQINRGREKLFFGSGTQLSVL.

This clone was seen a handful of times. This CDR3 is also generated by other DNA sequences in the sample. The rearrangement uses TRBV5-4 and TRBJ2-5; the match to TRBD1 covers 8 bases. The V gene's germline CDR1 is SGHNT and CDR2 YYREEE (reference sequence). J gave up 2 bases and V 3 bases, and 3 bases lay outside the gene matches. The CDR3 is 14 residues long. CDR3 in amino acids: CASSSGQGQETQYF. The CDR3 DNA is TGTGCCAGCAGCTCTGGACAGGGACAAGAGACCCAGTACTTC. The full variable domain, rest sourced from reference TRBV5-4 and TRBJ2-5, is ETGVTQSPTHLIKTRGQQVTLRCSSQSGHNTVSWYQQALGQGPQFIFQYYREEENGRGNFPPRFSGLQFPNYSSELNVNALELDDSALYLCASSSGQGQETQYFGPGTRLLVL.

The table lists this clone with a few counts. The chain carries TRBV28 and TRBJ2-5; D call uncertain. Trimming took 1 base from V and 4 from J, leaving 7 bases between them. Germline V lookup: CDR1 MDHEN, CDR2 SYDVKM. This CDR3 region has 13 residues. The CDR3 nucleotides read TGTGCCAGCAGTTTATTGCCTAGAGAGACCCAGTACTTC. It encodes CASSLLPRETQYF.

V gene TRBV19 combines with J gene TRBJ2-7, with TRBD1 matching 12 bases. Losses at the gene ends were 6 bases for V and 6 bases for J; bases not matched to a gene: 6. There are 14 residues in the CDR3. From germline, CDR1 is LNHDA and CDR2 SQIVND (reference sequence). CDR3 sequence: CASRTGTGGGEQYF. In nucleotides, the CDR3 is TGTGCCAGTAGAACCGGGACAGGGGGCGGCGAGCAGTACTTC. Together with reference TRBV19 and TRBJ2-7, the CDR3 gives the full variable domain: DGGITQSPKYLFRKEGQNVTLSCEQNLNHDAMYWYRQDPGQGLRLIYYSQIVNDFQKGDIAEGYSVSREKKESFPLTVTSAQKNPTAFYLCASRTGTGGGEQYFGPGTRLTVT.

The chain combines TRBV19 with TRBJ1-1; D gene uncertain. Germline V CDR1 and CDR2: LNHDA, SQIVND (reference sequence). There are 15 residues in the CDR3. V lost 2 bases and J lost 2, with 12 bases in between. The CDR3 protein is CASSIWGRENTEAFF. For the CDR3, the DNA is TGTGCCAGTAGTATATGGGGAAGAGAAAACACTGAAGCTTTCTTT.

This rearrangement joins TRBV9 to TRBJ1-6; 10 positions match TRBD1. The germline CDR1 and CDR2 sequences are SGDLS and YYNGEE. CDR3 length: 15 amino acids. With V trimmed by 4 bases and J by 9 bases, 7 bases remained unmatched. This chain's CDR3 is CASSPDGTGVSPLHF. As DNA, the CDR3 is TGTGCCAGCAGCCCGGATGGGACAGGGGTTTCACCCCTCCACTTT. Together with reference TRBV9 and TRBJ1-6, the CDR3 gives the full variable domain: DSGVTQTPKHLITATGQRVTLRCSPRSGDLSVYWYQQSLDQGLQFLIQYYNGEERAKGNILERFSAQQFPDLHSELNLSSLELGDSALYFCASSPDGTGVSPLHFGNGTRLTVT.

This clone turned up a few times. The genes are TRBV29-1 and TRBJ2-5; D is undetermined. The CDR3 consists of 11 residues. The germline V and J ends were trimmed by 6 bases and 0 bases, with 5 bases remaining between them. Germline lookup yields CDR1 SQVTM and CDR2 ANQGSEA. DNA for the CDR3: TGCAGCGTGGGGTACCAAGAGACCCAGTACTTC. Translating gives CSVGYQETQYF.

The CDR3 sequence: CASSSHRLNEQFF. The CDR3 nucleotides are TGTGCCAGCAGCTCCCACCGACTCAATGAGCAGTTCTTC. The gene calls are TRBV11-3 and TRBJ2-1, with D hard to call. This CDR3 is built from 13 residues. The germline V and J ends were trimmed by 4 bases and 6 bases, with 10 bases remaining between them. Germline CDR1 SGHNT, CDR2 YENEEA.

This clone was counted only a few times. The chain couples TRBV5-6 to TRBJ1-3; a weak D match, TRBD1 (5 bases). This CDR3 is built from 13 residues. Germline loops: CDR1 SGHDT, CDR2 YYEEEE. Between the trimmed V and J ends, which lost 4 bases and 6 bases, there was a span of 11 bases. Here the CDR3 reads CASSAGTKNTIYF. CDR3 coding DNA: TGTGCCAGCAGCGCCGGGACTAAAAACACCATATATTTT.

This clone has a handful of counts. The rearrangement joins TRBV27 to TRBJ2-7, with D perhaps TRBD1 or TRBD2 (5 bases each). CDR1 and CDR2 from the germline V gene are MNHEY and SMNVEV (reference sequence). The CDR3 length is 15 residues. Trimming shortened V by 5 bases and J by 2 bases, and 16 bases separated the two germline ends. The CDR3 region has the DNA TGTGCCAGCAGTACACGTGGGTGGGGACCCTACGAGCAGTACTTC. Translated: CASSTRGWGPYEQYF.

This clone was observed a few times. The V call is TRBV19, the J call TRBJ1-1; 7 bases are a match to TRBD1. The CDR3 is made up of 15 amino acids. V lost 3 bases and J lost 1; bases outside the gene matches: 5. The V gene's germline CDR1 is LNHDA and CDR2 SQIVND (reference sequence). As DNA, the CDR3 is TGTGCCAGTAGTATCACAGGGGTGCCGAACACTGAAGCTTTCTTT. This translates into CASSITGVPNTEAFF.

This clone occurred a few times. CDR3 in DNA: TGTGCCAGCAGGCCAGACCGGACAGGGGGCAGGTACGAGCAGTACTTC. Encoded protein: CASRPDRTGGRYEQYF. The chain uses TRBV7-8 and TRBJ2-7; 11 bases match TRBD1. Germline lookup yields CDR1 SGHVS and CDR2 FQNEAQ. CDR3 length equals 16 residues. Trimming at V came to 6 bases and at J to 4 bases, leaving 11 bases not matched to a gene.

This clone was seen more than once but under ten times. The V gene is TRBV7-2, the J gene TRBJ2-7, with TRBD2 identical over 10 bases. There are 18 residues in the CDR3. Germline CDR1 and CDR2: SGHTA and FQGNSA. V was pared by 2 bases and J by 1 base, with 11 bases of the junction left unmatched. This CDR3 is CASSLRASGGRYSYEQYF. The CDR3 region has the DNA TGTGCCAGCAGCTTAAGGGCTAGCGGGGGCCGATATTCCTACGAGCAGTACTTC.

The chain has TRBV5-4 and TRBJ2-3; 9 positions agree with TRBD2. Germline-derived CDR1 and CDR2 are SGHNT and YYREEE (reference sequence). The length of the CDR3 is 15 residues. With 4 bases clipped from V and 2 bases from J, the junction kept 5 bases outside the gene matches. In DNA, the CDR3 is TGTGCCAGCAGCATCAGCGGGGGGCCCACAGATACGCAGTATTTT. Protein sequence: CASSISGGPTDTQYF.

This clone was detected only once. The chain uses TRBV7-2 and TRBJ2-1; D is ambiguous. CDR1 and CDR2 from the germline V gene are SGHTA and FQGNSA. This CDR3 contains 14 residues. V gave up 4 bases and J gave up 7 bases, with 14 bases separating them. In nucleotides, the CDR3 is TGTGCCAGCAGCTCCCATGGCCTAGGGAATGAGCAGTTCTTC. Its protein is CASSSHGLGNEQFF.

Points on this clone: This CDR3 is also generated by other DNA sequences in the sample. The chain recombines TRBV5-4 with TRBJ1-5; D is ambiguous. Germline V CDR1 and CDR2: SGHNT, YYREEE (reference sequence). The CDR3 extends over 14 amino acids. The germline V and J ends were trimmed by 0 bases and 2 bases, with 6 bases remaining between them. CDR3 sequence: CASSLGGGNQPQHF. The DNA for the CDR3 is TGTGCCAGCAGCTTGGGTGGCGGCAATCAGCCCCAGCATTTT.

The DNA for the CDR3 is TGTGCCAGCAGTGTTGACAGACTCCAAGAGACCCAGTACTTC. As protein: CASSVDRLQETQYF. The chain recombines TRBV25-1 with TRBJ2-5, with D perhaps TRBD1 (5 bases). This CDR3 contains 14 residues. CDR1 MGHDK and CDR2 SYGVNS come from the germline V gene. Deletions cut 4 bases from V and 1 base from J, with 10 bases between.

J is TRBJ2-3 and V is TRBV5-1; TRBD2 is a possible D gene (6 bases). Per the germline V gene, CDR1 is SGHRS and CDR2 is YFSETQ. This CDR3 region has 15 residues. V lost 1 base and J lost 6, with 15 bases in between. DNA of the CDR3: TGCGCCAGCAGCTTGAGGACGGGAGCAGAGGATACGCAGTATTTT. It specifies CASSLRTGAEDTQYF.